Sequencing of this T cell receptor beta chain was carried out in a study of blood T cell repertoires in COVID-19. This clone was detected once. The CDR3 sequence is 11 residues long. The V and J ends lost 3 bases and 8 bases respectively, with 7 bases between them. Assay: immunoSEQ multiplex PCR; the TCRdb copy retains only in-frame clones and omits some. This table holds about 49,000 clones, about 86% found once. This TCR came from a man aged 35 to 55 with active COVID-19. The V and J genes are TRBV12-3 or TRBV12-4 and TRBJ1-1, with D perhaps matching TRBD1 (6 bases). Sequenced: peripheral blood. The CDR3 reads CASSFGTEAFF. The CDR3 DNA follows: TGTGCCAGCAGTTTCGGGACAGAAGCTTTCTTT.